These 26 T cell receptor beta chains came from one sample sequenced in a study of beta chain features in type 1 diabetes. Investigators reverse transcribed all isolated RNA, so they sequenced expressed TCRB transcripts. Assay: immunoSEQ multiplex PCR; the TCRdb copy retains only in-frame clones and omits some. The data show around 240,000 clones, over 9.5% seen once. The sequenced sample was naive CD4+ T cells from blood. These receptors all stem from a woman in her late teens or twenties in good health.

The gene calls are TRBV28 and TRBJ1-1; D might be TRBD1 (5 bases). The ends were cut back, 5 bases at V and 0 bases at J, with 19 bases in the middle. Germline V gene lookup returns CDR1 MDHEN and CDR2 SYDVKM. This CDR3 has 17 residues. CDR3 loop: CASSNLGGGTLNTEAFF. The CDR3 DNA is TGTGCCAGCAGTAACCTTGGTGGGGGGACTCTGAACACTGAAGCTTTCTTT. The complete variable domain, with remaining parts taken from reference TRBV28 and TRBJ1-1, reads DVKVTQSSRYLVKRTGEKVFLECVQDMDHENMFWYRQDPGLGLRLIYFSYDVKMKEKGDIPEGYSVSREKKERFSLILESASTNQTSMYLCASSNLGGGTLNTEAFFGQGTRLTVV.

This clone was observed a few times. This chain links TRBV13 with TRBJ1-1, with a weak D call TRBD1 (5 bases). Germline V CDR1 and CDR2: PRHDT, FYEKMQ (reference sequence). V lost 5 bases to trimming and J lost 11 bases, with 18 bases between them. The CDR3 totals 13 residues. The CDR3 DNA reads TGTGCCAGCAGCCGGCGGGACCCTATTCGGGCTTTCTTT. Translated, it gives CASSRRDPIRAFF.

This clone has only a few counts. This sequence joins TRBV30 and TRBJ1-2, with D possibly being TRBD1 (5 bases). This CDR3 is built from 14 residues. The V end was cut by 0 bases, the J end by 4 bases, with 12 bases between. Germline V gene sequence: CDR1 GTSNPN, CDR2 SVGIG (reference sequence). For the CDR3, the DNA is TGTGCCTGGAGTGTACGCGCAGGGCCCTATGGCTACACCTTC. Amino acids: CAWSVRAGPYGYTF.

There are a few counts of this clone. The chain recombines TRBV6-1 with TRBJ2-1, with 10 bases aligning to TRBD2. Germline CDR1 is MNHNS and CDR2 is SASEGT. The CDR3 has 15 residues. With 4 bases clipped from V and 4 bases from J, the junction kept 4 bases outside the gene matches. CDR3 coding DNA: TGTGCCAGCAGTGCTAGCGGGGGAGGGTACAATGAGCAGTTCTTC. Translation gives CASSASGGGYNEQFF.

This clone was recorded a few times. The chain couples TRBV27 to TRBJ2-7; 9 bases are shared with TRBD2. The CDR3 has 17 amino acids. Trimming cost V 5 bases and J 2 bases; bases outside gene matches: 13. Germline V gene lookup returns CDR1 MNHEY and CDR2 SMNVEV (reference sequence). DNA for the CDR3: TGTGCCAGCAGTCCCAGGAGGCGCGGGAGGGTCGCCTACGAGCAGTACTTC. Its translation is CASSPRRRGRVAYEQYF.

The chain carries TRBV7-2 and TRBJ1-1, with D maybe TRBD1 (6 bases). The CDR3 length is 14 residues. The germline V and J ends were trimmed by 4 bases and 4 bases, with 13 bases remaining between them. Germline CDR1 and CDR2: SGHTA and FQGNSA. CDR3 sequence (DNA): TGTGCCAGCAGCTCCTACAGGGACGCCACTGAAGCTTTCTTT. It codes for CASSSYRDATEAFF.

The rearrangement uses TRBV5-1 and TRBJ1-3; D unresolved. V dropped 4 bases and J dropped 1 base, with 15 bases sitting between them. Germline CDR1 SGHRS, CDR2 YFSETQ. CDR3 length: 16 residues. CDR3 coding DNA: TGCGCCAGCAGCCCGATGACGGGGTCTTCTGGAAACACCATATATTTT. Its protein product is CASSPMTGSSGNTIYF.

The rearrangement joins TRBV9 to TRBJ2-7; tentative D call: TRBD2 (7 bases). The V gene lost 3 bases and the J gene lost 1 base, with 17 bases spanning the gap. CDR1 is SGDLS and CDR2 is YYNGEE in the germline V gene. This CDR3 has 16 amino acids. The CDR3 coding sequence is TGTGCCAGCAGCGCGGGGGGCCTGAGCCTTTCCTACGAGCAGTACTTC. The encoded protein is CASSAGGLSLSYEQYF.

This clone was recorded a few times. V is TRBV5-1 and J is TRBJ2-7; a weak D match, TRBD2 (7 bases). This CDR3 comprises 15 residues. From germline, CDR1 is SGHRS and CDR2 YFSETQ. V was cut by 5 bases and J by 5 bases, with 20 bases left in between. The CDR3 bases are TGCGCCAGCAGTCAAATTGCACAGGGAGGGAACGAGCAGTACTTC. This translates into CASSQIAQGGNEQYF.

This clone was seen a handful of times. The chain is built from TRBV5-4 and TRBJ2-3, with 7 bases that match TRBD1. J was trimmed by 0 bases and V by 0 bases; bases with no gene match: 1. Germline-derived CDR1 and CDR2 are SGHNT and YYREEE (reference sequence). CDR3 size: 15 residues. The CDR3 DNA is TGTGCCAGCAGCTTGGTGACAGGGAGCACAGATACGCAGTATTTT. Protein: CASSLVTGSTDTQYF.

This clone was detected a few times. The chain has TRBV5-4 and TRBJ1-4; TRBD1 might be the D (5 bases). In germline, CDR1 is SGHNT, CDR2 YYREEE (reference sequence). V lost 0 bases and J 0 bases, leaving 9 bases between the germline ends. The CDR3 loop spans 16 amino acids. The CDR3 DNA reads as TGTGCCAGCAGCTTGGCGGGAGGGGCAACTAATGAAAAACTGTTTTTT. Amino acids: CASSLAGGATNEKLFF.

For this clone: This sample includes further DNA sequences coding for the same CDR3. The chain uses TRBV5-1 and TRBJ2-2; 11 nucleotides match TRBD2. The trim removed 7 bases at V and 1 base at J, leaving 0 bases unmatched. The germline gives CDR1 SGHRS, CDR2 YFSETQ. The CDR3 runs 14 residues. CDR3 sequence: CASGLAGNTGELFF. Here the CDR3 DNA reads TGCGCCAGCGGACTAGCGGGGAACACCGGGGAGCTGTTTTTT. Combining the CDR3 with reference TRBV5-1 and TRBJ2-2 gives the whole variable domain KAGVTQTPRYLIKTRGQQVTLSCSPISGHRSVSWYQQTPGQGLQFLFEYFSETQRNKGNFPGRFSGRQFSNSRSEMNVSTLELGDSALYLCASGLAGNTGELFFGEGSRLTVL.

This clone appeared a single time. The chain joins TRBV2 to TRBJ1-6, with 7 nucleotides matching TRBD1. CDR3 length: 15 amino acids. The germline CDR1 and CDR2 sequences are SNHLY and FYNNEI. The V and J ends lost 7 bases and 9 bases, in that order; junction bases with no gene match: 12. CDR3 DNA: TGTGCCAGCAAAACTTATGACAGGGCCGCTTCACCCCTCCACTTT. Protein product: CASKTYDRAASPLHF.

This clone was seen a few times. V gene TRBV18 combines with J gene TRBJ2-1; no clear D gene. V dropped 3 bases and J dropped 4 bases, with 13 bases sitting between them. Per the germline V gene, CDR1 is KGHSH and CDR2 is LQKENI. The CDR3 sequence is 15 residues long. The chain's CDR3 is CASSPPRGQYNEQFF. The CDR3 bases are TGTGCCAGCTCACCCCCGCGTGGGCAGTACAATGAGCAGTTCTTC.

The V call is TRBV5-4, the J call TRBJ2-7; 7 nucleotides match TRBD1. CDR1 is SGHNT, CDR2 YYREEE, per germline (reference sequence). This CDR3 spans 15 amino acids. J gave up 5 bases and V 4 bases, and 12 bases lay outside the gene matches. The CDR3 sequence is CASSQKDRAINEQYF. The DNA of the CDR3 is TGTGCCAGCAGCCAGAAAGACAGGGCTATCAACGAGCAGTACTTC.

The chain has TRBV7-9 and TRBJ2-1; D is perhaps TRBD1 (6 bases). V lost 4 bases and J lost 5, with 9 bases in between. Germline lookup yields CDR1 SEHNR and CDR2 FQNEAQ (reference sequence). This CDR3 has 13 amino acids. The CDR3 is CASSSYRDNEQFF. The CDR3 coding sequence is TGTGCCAGCAGCTCGTACAGGGACAATGAGCAGTTCTTC.

The genes are TRBV10-2 and TRBJ1-1, with 7 positions matching TRBD1. The junction had 8 bases not matched to a gene; V was cut back by 3 bases and J by 1 base. Germline V gene data show CDR1 as WSHSY and CDR2 as SAAADI. This CDR3 region has 16 residues. In DNA, the CDR3 is TGCGCCAGCAGTGATGGTGTCTGGACAGGGAACACTGAAGCTTTCTTT. It codes for CASSDGVWTGNTEAFF.

There are a few counts of this clone. V is TRBV4-1 and J is TRBJ1-5; weak D call: TRBD1 (5 bases). This CDR3 has 14 residues. The V end lost 1 base, the J end lost 2 bases, and 6 bases lay between the germline ends. Germline CDR1 and CDR2: MGHRA and YSYEKL. CDR3: CASSQAGGNQPQHF. In nucleotides, the CDR3 is TGCGCCAGCAGCCAAGCGGGGGGCAATCAGCCCCAGCATTTT.

In its sample, this clone was seen a few times. The chain uses TRBV7-9 and TRBJ1-2, with no clear D. Germline lookup yields CDR1 SEHNR and CDR2 FQNEAQ (reference sequence). V lost 3 bases and J lost 5, with 13 bases in between. CDR3 length equals 14 residues. CDR3 residues: CASSFRDTGYGYTF. Here the CDR3 DNA reads TGTGCCAGCAGCTTTAGAGACACGGGATATGGCTACACCTTC.

The table lists this clone with a few counts. This chain joins TRBV30 and TRBJ1-5; D gene ambiguous. Germline lookup yields CDR1 GTSNPN and CDR2 SVGIG (reference sequence). The CDR3 contains 15 residues. The germline V and J ends were trimmed by 3 bases and 1 base, with 13 bases remaining between them. The CDR3 spells CAWSGSGLSNQPQHF. The CDR3 bases are TGTGCCTGGAGCGGGAGTGGGCTAAGCAATCAGCCCCAGCATTTT.

V and J are TRBV2 and TRBJ2-3, with D possibly being TRBD1 (5 bases). The CDR3 extends over 12 amino acids. CDR1 is SNHLY and CDR2 is FYNNEI in the germline V gene. V gave up 5 bases and J gave up 6 bases, with 9 bases separating them. The CDR3 region has the DNA TGTGCCAGCAGTTCCCAGGGTGATACGCAGTATTTT. Translated: CASSSQGDTQYF.

The rearrangement joins TRBV18 to TRBJ1-1, with D tentatively TRBD1 (5 bases). Germline V gives CDR1 KGHSH, CDR2 LQKENI. The CDR3 length is 17 residues. V lost 3 bases and J lost 0, with 17 bases in between. The CDR3 sequence is CASSPMGSGKMNTEAFF. The CDR3 DNA reads as TGTGCCAGCTCACCGATGGGGTCAGGGAAAATGAACACTGAAGCTTTCTTT.

In its sample, this clone was seen a few times. The chain carries TRBV9 and TRBJ2-2, with a possible D match to TRBD2 (5 bases). Trimming took 3 bases from V and 0 from J, leaving 9 bases between them. Germline V gene sequence: CDR1 SGDLS, CDR2 YYNGEE. The CDR3 is 15 residues long. The CDR3, as DNA: TGTGCCAGCAGCGGCCGGGATTCGAACACCGGGGAGCTGTTTTTT. Amino acids: CASSGRDSNTGELFF.

The rearrangement joins TRBV7-2 to TRBJ2-7, with 8 bases aligning to TRBD2. Germline loops: CDR1 SGHTA, CDR2 FQGNSA. The V segment lost 5 bases and the J segment 3 bases; nucleotides outside the gene matches: 15. CDR3 length equals 17 residues. Written as DNA, the CDR3 is TGTGCCAGCAGCCTATTTGCGGGAGCGGGAGAGGTCTACGAGCAGTACTTC. Its protein is CASSLFAGAGEVYEQYF. Full variable domain (missing parts from reference TRBV7-2 and TRBJ2-7): GAGVSQSPSNKVTEKGKDVELRCDPISGHTALYWYRQSLGQGLEFLIYFQGNSAPDKSGLPSDRFSAERTGGSVSTLTIQRTQQEDSAVYLCASSLFAGAGEVYEQYFGPGTRLTVT.

V and J are TRBV30 and TRBJ1-2; D is perhaps TRBD1 (6 bases). The CDR3 covers 13 residues. The V end lost 8 bases, the J end lost 2 bases, and 15 bases lay between the germline ends. Germline CDR1 reads GTSNPN; CDR2 reads SVGIG (reference sequence). Here the CDR3 DNA reads TGTGCCACCGGGAGGGGGTGGAACTATGGCTACACCTTC. Amino acid sequence: CATGRGWNYGYTF.

This clone was recorded a few times. J is TRBJ2-3 and V is TRBV7-3; 10 nucleotides line up with TRBD2. The CDR3 totals 15 residues. Germline CDR1 is SGHTA and CDR2 is FQGTGA. V lost 4 bases and J lost 1; bases outside the gene matches: 2. The CDR3 DNA reads TGTGCCAGCAGCTCCGGGACTAGCGGCACAGATACGCAGTATTTT. Amino acids: CASSSGTSGTDTQYF.